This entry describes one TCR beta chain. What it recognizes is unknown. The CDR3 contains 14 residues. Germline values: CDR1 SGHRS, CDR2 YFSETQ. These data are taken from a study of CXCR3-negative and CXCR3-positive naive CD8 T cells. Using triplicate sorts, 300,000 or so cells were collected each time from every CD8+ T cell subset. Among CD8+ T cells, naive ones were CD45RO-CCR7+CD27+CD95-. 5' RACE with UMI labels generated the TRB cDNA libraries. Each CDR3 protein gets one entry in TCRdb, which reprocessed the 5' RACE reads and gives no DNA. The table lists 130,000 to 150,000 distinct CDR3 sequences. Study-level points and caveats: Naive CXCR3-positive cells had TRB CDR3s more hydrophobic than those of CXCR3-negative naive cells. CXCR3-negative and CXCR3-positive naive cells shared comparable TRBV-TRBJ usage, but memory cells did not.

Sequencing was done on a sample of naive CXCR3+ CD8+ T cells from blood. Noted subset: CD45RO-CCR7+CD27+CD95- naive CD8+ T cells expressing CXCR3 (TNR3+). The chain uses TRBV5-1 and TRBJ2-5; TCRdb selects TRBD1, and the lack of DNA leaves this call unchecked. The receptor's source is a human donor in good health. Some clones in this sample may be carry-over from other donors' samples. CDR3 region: CASNRTGSGETQYF.